This TCR beta chain was captured in a study of T-cell memory formation after mild COVID-19. Overall study: Largely donor-specific sequence clusters came from two donors.

cDNA libraries for TCR alpha and TCR beta, carrying sample barcodes and UMIs, came from 5'RACE with constant-segment primers. TCRdb called the 5' RACE reads again in MiXCR, with one record for every CDR3 protein. The sample includes some 150,000 distinct CDR3 sequences, approximately 26% of them seen just once. This clonotype was counted between two and nine times. Germline loops: CDR1 ENHRY, CDR2 SYGVKD. The CDR3 sequence is 11 residues long. V was cut by 2 bases and J by 10 bases, with 6 bases left in between. This chain uses TRBV10-3 with TRBJ2-1; unclear D gene. This receptor was taken from an adult woman who had mild COVID-19 (a few samples of this study predate the infection). Cell type and time point are not known. Sequencing was performed on PBMCs or a T cell subset sorted from them (not recorded which). The CDR3 bases are TGTGCCATCAGTGAGACGGCCGAGCAGTTCTTC. This gives the protein CAISETAEQFF.